This T cell receptor beta chain came from a study of T cells after posttransplantation cyclophosphamide. Findings and caveats of the study: Donor CD8+ memory clones often dominated recipient blood repertoires at later times. Skin or GI-infiltrating T cells shared few TRB sequences with blood.

A marrow graft followed busulfan-fludarabine conditioning, with cyclophosphamide on days +3 and +4. Libraries were prepared by immunoSEQ multiplex PCR; TCRdb keeps only in-frame clonotypes and omits some of them. There are 3,100 or so clones in the sample; 62% occur only once, and approximately 15% lies in the top ten. CDR1 and CDR2 from the germline V gene are SQVTM and ANQGSEA. The length of the CDR3 is 12 residues. The V gene lost 7 bases and the J gene lost 3 bases, with 10 bases spanning the gap. As to this clone: Its cognate antigen is unknown.

The V and J genes are TRBV29-1 and TRBJ2-1; D is possibly TRBD1 (6 bases). The source material was PBMCs, sampled 30 days after allogeneic stem cell transplant with posttransplant cyclophosphamide. The origin of this receptor is a male patient between 60 and 69 years old who received an allogeneic stem cell transplant from a related donor and was CMV-positive. The graft donor may have contributed some T cells. CDR3 DNA sequence: TGCAGCGGGGGGCAGAACTACAATGAGCAGTTCTTC. Protein: CSGGQNYNEQFF.